Following are 17 T cell receptor beta chains from one sample sequenced in a study of T cells after yellow fever vaccination. TCRdb re-analysed the 5' RACE reads in MiXCR, keeping a single row per CDR3 protein. This sample has approximately 110,000 distinct CDR3 sequences, with around 7.7% found just once. Specimen: CD4+ T cells sorted from PBMCs, collected around 10 days after the first yellow fever vaccination. The source is a man aged 18 to 35 who received the YFV17D yellow fever vaccine.

The rearrangement joins TRBV20-1 to TRBJ2-3; a weak D match, TRBD1 (7 bases). The CDR3 is made up of 16 amino acids. Germline V CDR1 and CDR2: DFQATT, SNEGSKA (reference sequence). Trimming stripped 4 bases from V and 2 bases from J, with 19 bases between. Here the CDR3 reads CSAKGASVSTTDTQYF. CDR3 DNA sequence: TGCAGTGCTAAGGGGGCTAGCGTTTCTACCACAGATACGCAGTATTTT.

This clonotype appeared many times. The chain employs TRBV5-1 and TRBJ2-5; 7 bases map to TRBD2. Germline V gene lookup returns CDR1 SGHRS and CDR2 YFSETQ. Unmatched junction bases numbered 11, after V lost 4 bases and J lost 2 bases. The length of the CDR3 is 16 residues. CDR3 coding DNA: TGCGCCAGCAGCCCCGGGGGAGCGGGGCCTCAAGAGACCCAGTACTTC. This gives the protein CASSPGGAGPQETQYF.

At least ten counts were recorded for this clonotype. This chain uses TRBV7-2 with TRBJ2-3, with a tentative D call TRBD2 (8 bases). The CDR3 is 15 residues long. Germline CDR1 and CDR2: SGHTA and FQGNSA. Trimming pared 3 bases from V and 11 bases from J, leaving 21 bases between. CDR3 DNA sequence: TGTGCCAGCAGCTTCTTTCAGGGGGGCGGGGGGAAGCAGTATTTT. Amino acid sequence: CASSFFQGGGGKQYF.

This clonotype has a count of ten or more. The rearrangement uses TRBV6-1 and TRBJ2-7; unclear D gene. Germline assignment: CDR1 MNHNS and CDR2 SASEGT. V lost 7 bases to trimming and J lost 2 bases, with 12 bases between them. This CDR3 comprises 13 residues. CDR3 bases: TGTGCCAGCAACAGCCCGGCCACCTACGAGCAGTACGTC. Translating gives CASNSPATYEQYV.

This clonotype was detected many times. The rearrangement links TRBV7-8 to TRBJ2-1, with 10 bases fitting TRBD2. This CDR3 has 17 amino acids. The junction had 12 bases not matched to a gene; V was cut back by 4 bases and J by 6 bases. Per the germline V gene, CDR1 is SGHVS and CDR2 is FQNEAQ. The DNA for the CDR3 is TGTGCCAGCAGCTGGGAGGTAGCGGGGGGTAGTCCCAATGAGCAGTTCTTC. Its protein product is CASSWEVAGGSPNEQFF.

This clonotype was recorded at least ten times. As DNA, the CDR3 is TGTGCCAGCAGCCGCTTGGCGGGGGGTTCACCCCTCCACTTT. Translation: CASSRLAGGSPLHF. This sequence joins TRBV7-2 and TRBJ1-6, with D perhaps TRBD1 (5 bases). The germline V gene encodes CDR1 SGHTA and CDR2 FQGNSA. The CDR3 length is 14 residues. V lost 5 bases to trimming and J lost 9 bases, with 14 bases between them.

The sample holds many counts of this clonotype. V gene TRBV5-1 combines with J gene TRBJ1-1; 8 nucleotides align to TRBD1. The CDR3 length is 15 residues. CDR1 SGHRS and CDR2 YFSETQ come from the germline V gene. Trimming took 4 bases from V and 7 from J; bases not matched to a gene: 12. In DNA form, the CDR3 reads TGCGCCAGCAGCGTGAGCGACGGACAGGGACGTGAAGCTTTCTTT. It yields the protein CASSVSDGQGREAFF. The whole variable domain, filled in from reference TRBV5-1 and TRBJ1-1, reads KAGVTQTPRYLIKTRGQQVTLSCSPISGHRSVSWYQQTPGQGLQFLFEYFSETQRNKGNFPGRFSGRQFSNSRSEMNVSTLELGDSALYLCASSVSDGQGREAFFGQGTRLTVV.

This clonotype was seen repeatedly, ten times or more. J is TRBJ2-3 and V is TRBV18, with unresolved D. V dropped 2 bases and J dropped 2 bases, with 11 bases sitting between them. The CDR3 sequence is 15 residues long. Germline V CDR1 and CDR2: KGHSH, LQKENI. CDR3 amino acids: CASSPVFDNTDTQYF. As DNA, the CDR3 is TGTGCCAGCTCACCAGTTTTTGACAACACAGATACGCAGTATTTT.

In this sample, this clonotype turned up many times. The chain employs TRBV6-1 and TRBJ1-1, with TRBD1 matching over 7 bases. The CDR3 extends over 14 amino acids. Germline V gene lookup returns CDR1 MNHNS and CDR2 SASEGT. The V gene end was trimmed by 5 bases and the J gene end by 7 bases; junction bases not matched to a gene: 10. CDR3 DNA: TGTGCCAGCAGTCCCGACAGGGCGGCGGGTGAAGCTTTCTTT. Translation gives CASSPDRAAGEAFF.

This clonotype was seen at least ten times. The chain links TRBV6-5 to TRBJ1-6; 9 bases are shared with TRBD1. This CDR3 is built from 17 residues. Per the germline V gene, CDR1 is MNHEY and CDR2 is SVGAGI. Germline trimming cut 0 bases from V and 7 bases from J; bases unmatched to any gene: 7. CDR3 sequence: CASSYSGGQGRNSPLHF. CDR3 bases: TGTGCCAGCAGTTACTCCGGGGGACAGGGCAGAAATTCACCCCTCCACTTT.

This clonotype was observed many times. This chain connects TRBV4-2 to TRBJ2-3; possible D gene TRBD2, 6 bases. CDR1 and CDR2 (germline): LGHNA, YNFKEQ. This CDR3 spans 14 amino acids. V was cut by 4 bases and J by 6 bases, with 14 bases left in between. CDR3 in DNA: TGTGCCAGCAGCCGGGACCTAGGGAGGGATACGCAGTATTTT. Amino acids: CASSRDLGRDTQYF.

This clonotype occurred many times. CDR3 loop: CASSRGLGYEQYV. As DNA, the CDR3 is TGTGCCAGCAGCCGGGGACTTGGTTACGAGCAGTACGTC. The genes are TRBV12-3 or TRBV12-4 and TRBJ2-7; a possible D gene is TRBD2 (6 bases). There are 13 residues in the CDR3. V lost 6 bases to trimming and J lost 4 bases, with 13 bases between them.

This clonotype was counted ten times or more. The chain employs TRBV19 and TRBJ2-3; TRBD1 might be the D (6 bases). V was shortened by 6 bases and J by 7 bases, with 17 bases between the two germline ends. The germline V gene encodes CDR1 LNHDA and CDR2 SQIVND (reference sequence). The CDR3 extends over 14 amino acids. CDR3 protein: CASSPGPQGNTQYF. For the CDR3, the DNA is TGTGCCAGTAGCCCGGGACCCCAGGGGAATACGCAGTATTTT.

This clonotype was recorded at least ten times. The J gene is TRBJ2-5, the V gene TRBV9; the D gene is possibly TRBD2 (6 bases). From germline, CDR1 is SGDLS and CDR2 YYNGEE. The V end lost 1 base, the J end lost 5 bases, and 12 bases lay between the germline ends. The CDR3 is 14 residues long. For the CDR3, the DNA is TGTGCCAGCAGCGTACTAGCGAGTTCGGAGACCCAGTACTTC. Translation gives CASSVLASSETQYF.

This clonotype was counted at least ten times. The chain joins TRBV28 to TRBJ1-2; possibly TRBD1 for D (5 bases). The V gene lost 7 bases and the J gene lost 4 bases, with 7 bases spanning the gap. This CDR3 comprises 11 residues. Per the germline V gene, CDR1 is MDHEN and CDR2 is SYDVKM. The CDR3 reads CASKGTYGYTF. In DNA form, the CDR3 reads TGTGCCAGCAAAGGGACCTATGGCTACACCTTC.

This clonotype has just one count. A single base separates this from a much larger clone, so it may be a read error. The CDR3 loop reads CASSSDGDLKSEAFF. In DNA form, the CDR3 reads TGTGCCAGCAGCTCCGACGGGGACTTAAAGTCTGAAGCTTTCTTT. The chain links TRBV5-5 to TRBJ1-1; TRBD1 might be the D (5 bases). The germline V gene has CDR1 SGHKS and CDR2 YYEKEE (reference sequence). The CDR3 has 15 residues. Trimming took 3 bases from V and 6 from J, leaving 18 bases between them. The variable domain in full, completed from reference TRBV5-5 and TRBJ1-1, reads DAGVTQSPTHLIKTRGQQVTLRCSPISGHKSVSWYQQVLGQGPQFIFQYYEKEERGRGNFPDRFSARQFPNYSSELNVNALLLGDSALYLCASSSDGDLKSEAFFGQGTRLTVV.

The sample holds a few counts of this clonotype. The V gene is TRBV20-1, the J gene TRBJ2-1; TRBD1 is a possible D gene (6 bases). V lost 3 bases to trimming and J lost 7 bases, with 19 bases between them. Germline lookup yields CDR1 DFQATT and CDR2 SNEGSKA (reference sequence). The CDR3 is 15 amino acids. CDR3 bases: TGCAGTGCTAGCCCCTTGGCAGGGGTACGGAATGAGCAGTTCTTC. Translation: CSASPLAGVRNEQFF.